Below are 8 T cell receptor beta chains sequenced from a single sample in a study of T cell responses to AZD1222 COVID-19 vaccine. TCRdb's copy holds only in-frame clones and misses some; the assay was immunoSEQ multiplex PCR. The top ten hold 9.5% of the sample, which has some 120,000 clones, roughly 87% seen once. This material consisted of peripheral blood, taken 28 days after the second AZD1222 dose. The receptor source for this set is an adult who received the AZD1222 COVID-19 vaccine.

This sequence joins TRBV10-3 and TRBJ2-7; D is possibly TRBD2 (6 bases). Deletions cut 4 bases from V and 2 bases from J, with 9 bases between. Looked up from germline, CDR1 is ENHRY and CDR2 is SYGVKD. This CDR3 is 13 amino acids long. The CDR3 reads CAISGSGPYEQYF. CDR3 in DNA: TGTGCCATCAGTGGGAGCGGGCCCTACGAGCAGTACTTC.

This sequence joins TRBV4-1 and TRBJ1-3; no firm D call. Trimming cost V 4 bases and J 0 bases, with 7 bases left between them. The germline gives CDR1 MGHRA, CDR2 YSYEKL. The CDR3 is made up of 14 amino acids. The CDR3 sequence is CASSPQHSGNTIYF. CDR3 coding DNA: TGCGCCAGCAGCCCCCAACACTCTGGAAACACCATATATTTT.

The gene calls are TRBV19 and TRBJ1-2; 8 bases line up with TRBD1. There are 15 residues in the CDR3. Germline CDR1 LNHDA, CDR2 SQIVND (reference sequence). The V gene end was trimmed by 9 bases and the J gene end by 4 bases; junction bases not matched to a gene: 13. Here the CDR3 DNA reads TGTGCCAGCACCGGGACAGGAGATGAATTCTATGGCTACACCTTC. This sequence encodes CASTGTGDEFYGYTF.

The V call is TRBV23-1, the J call TRBJ1-1, with D unclear. TRBV23-1 counts as an open reading frame of uncertain function. This CDR3 is 14 amino acids long. V lost 0 bases and J 7 bases, leaving 12 bases between the germline ends. Written as DNA, the CDR3 is TGCGCCAGCAGTCAATCCTCGGCAGTAGATGAAGCTTTCTTT. It translates to CASSQSSAVDEAFF.

The chain employs TRBV5-6 and TRBJ1-5, with 8 bases fitting TRBD1. The CDR3 contains 17 residues. V lost 4 bases and J lost 4; bases outside the gene matches: 13. Germline CDR1 is SGHDT and CDR2 is YYEEEE. The CDR3 nucleotides read TGTGCCAGCAGCACCTGGGGGGGGACAGGATCGAATCAGCCCCAGCATTTT. It is translated as CASSTWGGTGSNQPQHF.

The chain is built from TRBV10-2 and TRBJ2-1; 13 positions agree with TRBD2. The CDR3 is 15 residues long. Germline V CDR1 and CDR2: WSHSY, SAAADI. V dropped 7 bases and J dropped 10; count of bases not matched to a gene: 10. The CDR3 sequence is CASTLALAGGREQFF. The CDR3 DNA is TGCGCCAGCACCCTGGCACTAGCGGGAGGGCGGGAGCAGTTCTTC.

This clone showed up just a few times. The chain combines TRBV4-2 with TRBJ2-7; TRBD1 or TRBD2 may be the D gene (5 bases each). CDR3 length: 15 amino acids. V lost 5 bases and J 9 bases, leaving 23 bases between the germline ends. CDR1 is LGHNA and CDR2 is YNFKEQ in the germline V gene. The CDR3 sequence is CASSFPSGTPAGQYF. The CDR3 DNA reads as TGTGCCAGCAGCTTTCCATCCGGGACCCCTGCCGGGCAGTACTTC.

This rearrangement joins TRBV27 to TRBJ1-2; tentatively, D is TRBD1 (5 bases). Trimming took 7 bases from V and 4 from J, leaving 19 bases between them. Germline V gene lookup returns CDR1 MNHEY and CDR2 SMNVEV (reference sequence). The CDR3 runs to 15 residues. Written as DNA, the CDR3 is TGTGCCAGCACCCCTCGCCCCGGGACTGCCTATGGCTACACCTTC. The encoded protein is CASTPRPGTAYGYTF.